This T cell receptor beta chain is from a study of T cells in Graves' hyperthyroidism and ophthalmopathy (dated by TCRdb to between 2017 and 2020). Context from the whole study: Peripheral blood was collected at initial diagnosis, before any treatment. To identify TCR V-J signatures that set the groups apart, the researchers used a discovery cohort of 95 to 100 patients, made up of 40 to 45 with Graves' ophthalmopathy and about 55 with stable Graves' hyperthyroidism. Whether ophthalmopathy could be predicted prospectively was tested in an independent validation cohort made up of fewer than 20 hyperthyroidism patients plus 17 patients who later progressed to ophthalmopathy. The 80 to 100 discovery patients were randomly divided into training and test sets at a 7:3 ratio. Thyroid tissue and blood T-cell repertoires from roughly 6 Graves' hyperthyroidism patients were also compared in the study. Following sampling, methimazole starting at 30 mg daily was given to hyperthyroidism patients, and high-dose intravenous methylprednisolone was given to ophthalmopathy patients. TCR Vbeta CDR3 sequencing of roughly 140 peripheral blood samples (approximately 44 ophthalmopathy, 75 to 85 hyperthyroidism and roughly 17 progressor patients) is reported in the paper. Overall results and qualifications from the work: Most expanded thyroid clonotypes (frequency above 0.001) were also detected in blood, suggesting blood repertoires may reflect thyroid immune responses. No statistical method was used to set the sample size in advance, and investigators knew the group allocation. During validation, the model predicted progression to ophthalmopathy a median of roughly 7.1 months ahead of onset, with just under 71% sensitivity and around 73% specificity. A model built on a 13 V-J signature distinguished ophthalmopathy from stable hyperthyroidism, reaching roughly 88% sensitivity and 81.08% specificity in cross-validation and 80%/75% in testing.

This clonotype was detected ten times or more. The antigen it recognizes is unknown. The record has no base qualities; no much larger clone is one base away. TCR beta CDR3 regions were amplified from RNA transcripts. The TCR CDR3 was subjected to a first round of RT-PCR using the HTBI primer set and the Qiagen OneStep RT-PCR kit. Libraries were constructed in a second round of multiplex PCR, after which size selection and purification were carried out. Libraries were sequenced paired-end with 100 bp reads on an Illumina HiSeq2000. Under the source paper's analysis protocol: Raw data were processed with SOAPnuke, discarding reads with adapters, uncalled bases, mean Phred below 15, or no exact constant-primer or identifier match. COPE v1.2.5 was used to merge high-quality paired reads, and clonotypes were defined as unique nucleotide sequences. MiTCR v1.1 was used to align the clonotypes against IMGT TRBV, TRBD and TRBJ reference segments. The analysis was restricted to V-J combinations with a frequency above 0.0001, which together covered 99% to 99.2% of the repertoires. The TCS score was defined as F50 (clonal expansion) divided by E x V (chaos), with BLOSUM62-based TCRdist calculated between CDR3 peptides within each V-J. Welch's t-statistics and random forest reduced several hundred V-J features to 10 to 15, which were used in a naive Bayes classifier (R e1071). TCRdb reran the public reads through fastp at Q25 and MiXCR, keeping productive beta chains. Records with the same CDR3 protein are collapsed into one entry carrying the most frequent genes and DNA. TCRdb's processing, not the authors', yielded these V and J calls. The sample records about 620,000 distinct CDR3 sequences, around 15% of which are singletons. In total, the top ten clones hold approximately 3.8% of the sample.

Stable Graves' hyperthyroidism was defined as the absence of progression to ophthalmopathy over 18 months of follow-up. The hyperthyroidism patients were between 18 and 65 years old and newly diagnosed, with a disease duration of less than 2 months. Exclusion was applied to patients with uncontrolled infections, other autoimmune diseases, pregnancy or lactation. Diagnoses were established on the basis of clinical symptoms, serum thyroxine and TRAb, thyroid ultrasound, and orbital computed tomography. Ficoll-Paque density gradient centrifugation was used to isolate PBMCs from about 10 ml of fresh peripheral blood. Trizol reagent was used to extract total RNA, and RNA quality was then checked on an Agilent 2100 Bioanalyzer. CDR1 and CDR2 were assigned from the germline V gene as SNHLY and FYNNEI. The germline ends are 13 bases apart after V is trimmed by 0 bases and J by 5 bases. Its CDR3 holds 15 amino acids, cysteine through phenylalanine. Only CDR3 DNA is held: 45 bases, read in frame from base 1.

This chain is built from TRBV2 and TRBJ1-1, with the D gene too uncertain to name. The sequence came from a woman under 40 with Graves' hyperthyroidism. The sequencing sample was made of blood. Here is the DNA: TGTGCCAGCAGTGAAGCGCAGGTAGGGTTGACTGAAGCTTTCTTT. The translation is CASSEAQVGLTEAFF.